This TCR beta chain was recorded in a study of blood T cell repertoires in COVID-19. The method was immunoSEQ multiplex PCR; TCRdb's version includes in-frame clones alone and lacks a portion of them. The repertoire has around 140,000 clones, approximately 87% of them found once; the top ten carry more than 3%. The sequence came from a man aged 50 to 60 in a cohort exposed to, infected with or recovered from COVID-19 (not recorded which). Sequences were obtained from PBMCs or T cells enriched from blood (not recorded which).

CDR3 nucleotide sequence: TGCGCCAGCAGCAGGGGTCCCACAGATACGCAGTATTTT. Protein product: CASSRGPTDTQYF. The chain links TRBV5-1 to TRBJ2-3, with D tentatively TRBD1 (5 bases). Germline-derived CDR1 and CDR2 are SGHRS and YFSETQ. The CDR3 has 13 amino acids. Trimming left V 4 bases short and J 2 bases short, with 8 bases between.